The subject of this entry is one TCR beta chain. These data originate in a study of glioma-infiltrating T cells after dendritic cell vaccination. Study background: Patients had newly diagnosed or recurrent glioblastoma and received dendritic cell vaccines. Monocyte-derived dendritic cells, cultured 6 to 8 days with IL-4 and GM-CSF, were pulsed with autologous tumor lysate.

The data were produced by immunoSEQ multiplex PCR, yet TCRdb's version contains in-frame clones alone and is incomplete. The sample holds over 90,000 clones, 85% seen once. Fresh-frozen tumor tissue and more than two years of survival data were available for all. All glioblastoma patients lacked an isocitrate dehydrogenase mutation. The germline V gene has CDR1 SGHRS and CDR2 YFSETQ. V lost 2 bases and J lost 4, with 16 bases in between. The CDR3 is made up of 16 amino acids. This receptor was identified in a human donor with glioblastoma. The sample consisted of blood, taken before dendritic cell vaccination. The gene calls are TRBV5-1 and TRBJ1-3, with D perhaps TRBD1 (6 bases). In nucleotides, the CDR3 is TGCGCCAGCAGCTTTTTCTCAGGGGCGAGAGGAAACACCATATATTTT. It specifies CASSFFSGARGNTIYF.